A selection of T cell receptor beta chains follows, all from one sample in a study of naive and memory T cell subsets. TCRdb analysed the UMI-ligation and nested PCR reads with MiXCR anew, one entry per CDR3 protein. The profile covers approximately 85,000 distinct CDR3 sequences, with 5.5% to 8.5% appearing a single time and 1.6% taken by the ten largest. The sequencing input was central memory CD4+ T cells from blood. These receptors came from a human donor in good health. Each CDR3 is given with its conserved first and last residue. Each record gives: J gene, clone size, D gene, V gene, CDR3 DNA, CDR3 protein. The D gene is left open where the match is weak. Part of the rows lack a size; the others show once, few, many or a class for expanded clones.

TRBJ1-6,.,.,TRBV4-2,TGTGCCAGCAGCCAGGGAAAGGATTCACCCCTCCACTTT,CASSQGKDSPLHF
TRBJ1-2,many,TRBD1,TRBV27,TGTGCCAGCAGGAACCCCCTCGGGACAGGGTTTAGTGGCTACACCTTC,CASRNPLGTGFSGYTF
TRBJ2-7,few,.,TRBV7-9,TGTGCCAGCAGCCGGGACTCCAAGTTGCGGGAGCAGTACTTC,CASSRDSKLREQYF
TRBJ2-4,.,TRBD2,TRBV9,TGTGCCAGCAGCGTTGGGACTAGCGGGGGTAAGGGGCGCAAAAACATTCAGTACTTC,CASSVGTSGGKGRKNIQYF
TRBJ1-2,many,TRBD1,TRBV28,TGTGCCAGCAGGTTCCGGGACAGGGGTAACTATGGCTACACCTTC,CASRFRDRGNYGYTF
TRBJ2-1,.,TRBD2,TRBV7-2,TGTGCCAGCAGCTTTAGCGGGATAATGTCCAATGAGCAGTTCTTC,CASSFSGIMSNEQFF
TRBJ2-5,few,TRBD2,TRBV29-1,TGCAGCGTTCCTAGCGGGGGTCAGCAGACCCAGTACTTC,CSVPSGGQQTQYF
TRBJ1-4,many,.,TRBV29-1,TGCAGCGTTGAATCCGACCAAAGGGGAAAACTGTTTTTT,CSVESDQRGKLFF
TRBJ1-5,many,.,TRBV29-1,TGCAGCGTACAGGGAAGCAATCAGCCCCAGCATTTT,CSVQGSNQPQHF
TRBJ2-1,many,TRBD2,TRBV10-3,TGTGCCATCAGGCGGGAGGGCCCCAATGAGCAGTTCTTC,CAIRREGPNEQFF
TRBJ1-5,.,.,TRBV20-1,TGCAGTGCTAGACTCTCGGGAGGAAATCAGCCCCAGCATTTT,CSARLSGGNQPQHF
TRBJ2-2,.,.,TRBV12-3/TRBV12-4,TGTGCCAGCAGTTTAAATGTGGCCGGGGAGCTGTTTTTT,CASSLNVAGELFF
TRBJ2-7,many,.,TRBV5-5,TGTGCCAGCAGCTTGACGTCAGTTTTTTCCTACGAGCAGTACTTC,CASSLTSVFSYEQYF
TRBJ1-3,.,.,TRBV4-3,TGCGCCAGCAGCCAGGTGGAGACAGTGGCAAACACCATATATTTT,CASSQVETVANTIYF
TRBJ2-3,many,.,TRBV7-7,TGTGCTAGCAGCTCAAGAGAGGGCACAGATACGCAGTATTTT,CASSSREGTDTQYF
TRBJ1-4,many,TRBD1,TRBV30,TGTGCCGCAAAACAGGGGGCGGGTGAAAAACTGTTTTTT,CAAKQGAGEKLFF
TRBJ2-2,.,TRBD2,TRBV4-3,TGCGCCAGCAGCCCGCATAGGGCGGCTAGCGGGGCGAACACCGGGGAGCTGTTTTTT,CASSPHRAASGANTGELFF
TRBJ2-2,many,.,TRBV7-2,TGTGCCAGCAGCTTGAGGTCTCAAACCGGGGAGCTGTTTTTT,CASSLRSQTGELFF
TRBJ1-1,many,TRBD1,TRBV28,TGTGCCAGCGGTGGGGGGACAGTGAACACTGAAGCTTTCTTT,CASGGGTVNTEAFF
TRBJ2-7,many,TRBD2,TRBV7-9,TGTGCCAGCAGCTTTAGCGGGAGAACTCGAGAGCAGTACTTC,CASSFSGRTREQYF
TRBJ2-1,few,.,TRBV4-2,TGTGCCAGCAGCCAACAATTAGCGTATGAGCAGTTCTTC,CASSQQLAYEQFF
TRBJ2-5,few,.,TRBV5-1,TGCGCCAGCAGCTTGATGCCCCGGGCCCAAAAAGAGACCCAGTACTTC,CASSLMPRAQKETQYF
TRBJ2-7,many,.,TRBV20-1,TGCAGTGCGAAGGGCCTAGCAGGACGCTACGAGCAGTACTTC,CSAKGLAGRYEQYF
TRBJ2-2,many,TRBD2,TRBV7-3,TGTGCCAGCAGTCGAAGCGGGGCAAACACCGGGGAGCTGTTTTTT,CASSRSGANTGELFF
TRBJ1-5,many,TRBD1,TRBV20-1,TGCAGTGCCCCCGGGACAGGCAATCAGCCCCAGCATTTT,CSAPGTGNQPQHF
TRBJ2-3,many,.,TRBV12-3/TRBV12-4,TGTGCCAGCAGTTTAAACGGAAAGACCACAGATACGCAGTATTTT,CASSLNGKTTDTQYF
TRBJ1-2,many,.,TRBV3-1,TGTGCCAGCAGTACAGCCTCCGGCTACACCTTC,CASSTASGYTF
TRBJ1-2,many,.,TRBV5-4,TGTGCCAGCAGCTCGATCCAGGGCGGCGATGGCTACACCTTC,CASSSIQGGDGYTF
TRBJ2-5,.,TRBD1,TRBV6-6,TGTGCCAGCAGCCACGGCAGGGGGAGCCAAGAGACCCAGTACTTC,CASSHGRGSQETQYF
TRBJ2-1,.,.,TRBV6-5,TGTGCCAGCAGTTACTCGAATTCCGGGGTCAATGAGCAGTTCTTC,CASSYSNSGVNEQFF
TRBJ1-2,many,.,TRBV7-8,TGTGCCAGCAGCTTAAGAGATTTTAACTATGGCTACACCTTC,CASSLRDFNYGYTF
TRBJ2-7,.,TRBD2,TRBV2,TGTGCCAGCAGTGAGCGGGAGTTGAACTACGAGCAGTACTTC,CASSERELNYEQYF
TRBJ2-7,many,TRBD1,TRBV19,TGTGCCACCTCGGACAGGGGGGAGACCTACGAGCAGTACTTC,CATSDRGETYEQYF
TRBJ1-6,few,.,TRBV6-2/TRBV6-3,TGTGCCAGCAGCCGGGACGTAGGAACTTCAGCCCTCCACTTT,CASSRDVGTSALHF
TRBJ2-7,.,.,TRBV29-1,TGCAGCGTGGGAATAGCGGCCGCCTCAGGCGAGCAGTACTTC,CSVGIAAASGEQYF
TRBJ1-5,many,TRBD1,TRBV7-2,TGTGCCAGCAGCTTAGGGGGCGGACAGGGGGCACAGCCCCAGCATTTT,CASSLGGGQGAQPQHF
TRBJ2-3,many,TRBD2,TRBV30,TGTGCCTGGAGTGTATCCAGCGGGGGGGCCAGAGATACGCAGTATTTT,CAWSVSSGGARDTQYF
TRBJ2-7,many,TRBD1,TRBV18,TGTGCCAGCTCACAGGACAGGGGTAACGAGCAGTACTTC,CASSQDRGNEQYF
TRBJ2-1,few,TRBD2,TRBV20-1,TGCAGTGCTAGATCGGTAGCTAGCGGGAGAGGTGGTGAGCAGTTCTTC,CSARSVASGRGGEQFF
TRBJ1-4,many,TRBD1,TRBV11-2,TGTGCCAGCAGCCCGGACAGGGGAGGAGAAAAACTGTTTTTT,CASSPDRGGEKLFF
TRBJ2-1,.,.,TRBV19,TGTGCCAGTAGTATGGATAATGCGGTTAATGAGCAGTTCTTC,CASSMDNAVNEQFF
TRBJ2-1,many,TRBD2,TRBV11-1,TGTGCCAGCAGCCCGGGACTAGCGGGATACAATGAGCAGTTCTTC,CASSPGLAGYNEQFF
TRBJ2-5,.,.,TRBV7-6,TGTGCCAGCAGCCAGACGGAGACAGTTTTCGTAGAGACCCAGTACTTC,CASSQTETVFVETQYF
TRBJ1-2,.,.,TRBV18,TGTGCCAGCTCACCAGGAGCCCCAGGGGACTATGGCTACACCTTC,CASSPGAPGDYGYTF
TRBJ1-4,many,.,TRBV3-1,TGTGCCAGCAGCAAAGCGACAGCCCCAACTAATGAAAAACTGTTTTTT,CASSKATAPTNEKLFF
TRBJ2-6,.,.,TRBV14,TGTGCCAGCAGCCAATACGGGACATCATACTCTGGGGCCAACGTCCTGACTTTC,CASSQYGTSYSGANVLTF
TRBJ2-7,many,.,TRBV18,TGTGCCAGCTCACCACGACGGGACGGCAAGCAGTACTTC,CASSPRRDGKQYF
TRBJ1-2,many,.,TRBV29-1,TGCAGCGTTCGGTCCAGCTTCGGCTACACCTTC,CSVRSSFGYTF
TRBJ1-1,.,.,TRBV2,TGTGCCAGCTCCGGCCAGGCTGAAGCTTTCTTT,CASSGQAEAFF
TRBJ1-2,medium-sized,.,TRBV7-2,TGTGCCAGCAGCTTCGGGACGGACTATGGCTACACCTTC,CASSFGTDYGYTF
TRBJ2-5,many,TRBD2,TRBV4-2,TGTGCCAGCAGCCATGTCAAGACTAGCGGAAAAGAGACCCAGTACTTC,CASSHVKTSGKETQYF
TRBJ2-6,many,.,TRBV24-1,TGTGCCACCAGGGGGAACACAGGGACTGGGGCCAACGTCCTGACTTTC,CATRGNTGTGANVLTF
TRBJ2-5,few,TRBD2,TRBV7-7,TGTGCTAGCAGCTTAGGCGGTGGAGCGGGAGGGTTGGAGACCCAGTACTTC,CASSLGGGAGGLETQYF
TRBJ1-1,many,TRBD1,TRBV5-1,TGCGCCAGCAGCTGGGCCCCGGGACAGGGTAGCATGAACACTGAAGCTTTCTTT,CASSWAPGQGSMNTEAFF
TRBJ1-5,many,.,TRBV30,TGTGCCTGGAGTGGTGGGGGCAATCAGCCCCAGCATTTT,CAWSGGGNQPQHF
TRBJ2-6,many,.,TRBV7-8,TGTGCCAGCAGCTGGACCGGCGGCTCTGGGGCCAACGTCCTGACTTTC,CASSWTGGSGANVLTF
TRBJ2-1,.,TRBD1,TRBV7-2,TGTGCCAGCAGCTTCGGGACAGGTTACAATGAGCAGTTCTTC,CASSFGTGYNEQFF
TRBJ2-3,once,.,TRBV6-6,TGTGCCACTAAAGCCCGGCCCCTTAGCACAGATACGCAGTATTTT,CATKARPLSTDTQYF
TRBJ1-6,many,TRBD1,TRBV5-5,TGTGCCAGCAGCGTTTTCGGACAGGGAGGATCACCCCTCCACTTT,CASSVFGQGGSPLHF